These T cell receptor beta chains were read from a single sample in a study of blood T cell repertoires in COVID-19. Method: immunoSEQ multiplex PCR; TCRdb's copy keeps in-frame clones and lacks some. The sample carries more than 250,000 clones, 75% to 90% recorded once. Sequenced material: PBMCs or T cells enriched from blood (not recorded which). The receptors originated from a man aged 30 to 39 who had recovered from COVID-19. The CDR3 runs from the conserved cysteine through the conserved F or W. The D gene is left open where the match is weak. Size is stated for part of the rows, as once, few or many counts, or as a class when the clone is expanded.

J gene | clone size | V gene | D gene | CDR3 DNA | CDR3 protein
TRBJ1-4 | - | TRBV27 | TRBD1 | TGTGCCAGCAGTTTATTAGCGACGACAGGGATGAATGAAAAACTGTTTTTT | CASSLLATTGMNEKLFF
TRBJ1-1 | - | TRBV2 | TRBD1 | TGTGCCAGCAGCCAGGGACAGCTAAACACTGAAGCTTTCTTT | CASSQGQLNTEAFF
TRBJ2-7 | - | TRBV2 | - | TGTGCCAGCAGGGTTCCCTCTACGAGCTGGCAGTACTTC | CASRVPSTSWQYF
TRBJ2-7 | - | TRBV3-1/TRBV3-2 | TRBD2 | TGTGCCAGCAGCCAAGTGGGGACTACCTACTACGAGCAGTACTTC | CASSQVGTTYYEQYF
TRBJ1-1 | - | TRBV7-6 | TRBD1 | TGTGCCAGCAGCTTAGAACGACAGGGTGGCACTGAAGCTTTCTTT | CASSLERQGGTEAFF
TRBJ2-1 | - | TRBV15 | - | TGTGCCACCAGCAGACTAAGCTCCTACAATGAGCAGTTCTTC | CATSRLSSYNEQFF
TRBJ1-2 | - | TRBV6-5 | TRBD1 | TGTGCCAGCAGCACAGGGGGCTGGGGAGGCTACACCTTC | CASSTGGWGGYTF
TRBJ2-1 | - | TRBV5-6 | TRBD2 | TGTGCCAGCAGCATACTCGGACTAGCTTTGGTTAATGAGCAGTTCTTC | CASSILGLALVNEQFF
TRBJ1-2 | - | TRBV7-9 | - | TGTGCCAGCAGCTTGCCCCAGGGTGGATCGGAAGGCTACACCTTC | CASSLPQGGSEGYTF
TRBJ1-3 | once | TRBV10-1 | - | TGCGCCAGCAGCCTCGGGACACTGGGGAGAAACACCATATATTTT | CASSLGTLGRNTIYF
TRBJ2-6 | - | TRBV2 | TRBD2 | TGTGCCAGCAATGGCGGGGGGGCGTCCGGGGCCAACGTCCTGACTTTC | CASNGGGASGANVLTF
TRBJ1-1 | - | TRBV5-1 | - | TGCGCCAGCAGCTATCAGGAGGGGAACACTGAAGCTTTCTTT | CASSYQEGNTEAFF
TRBJ1-6 | - | TRBV5-1 | - | TGCGCCAGCAGCAGCGGGGGGCATTCACCCCTCCACTTT | CASSSGGHSPLHF
TRBJ2-7 | - | TRBV30 | - | TGTGCCTGGAGTGTAGGGGGGGCTCTTGTCGAGCAGTACTTC | CAWSVGGALVEQYF
TRBJ2-7 | - | TRBV7-9 | TRBD1 | TGTGCCAGCAGCGGGGGGACAGGGGGCTTCTACGAGCAGTACTTC | CASSGGTGGFYEQYF
TRBJ2-7 | once | TRBV5-1 | TRBD2 | TGCGCCAGCAGCTTGGCCGGGGGGGTCTACGAGCAGTACTTC | CASSLAGGVYEQYF
TRBJ2-7 | - | TRBV12-3/TRBV12-4 | TRBD2 | TGTGCCAGCAGTTTCCCTAGCGGTCTCCCGTACTTC | CASSFPSGLPYF
TRBJ2-2 | - | TRBV10-3 | TRBD1 | TGTGCCATCAGTGCCCGACAGGGGGCGAACACCGGGGAGCTGTTTTTT | CAISARQGANTGELFF
TRBJ2-3 | - | TRBV19 | TRBD2 | TGTGCCAGTAGTATTTCGACTAGCGGGGGGGCAGATACGCAGTATTTT | CASSISTSGGADTQYF
TRBJ2-1 | - | TRBV10-3 | TRBD2 | TGTGCCATCAGTGAAGGACTAGCGGGGGGGATCGGCAATGAGCAGTTCTTC | CAISEGLAGGIGNEQFF
TRBJ1-4 | - | TRBV2 | - | TGTGCCAGCAGTCTTGGCGGGCAGATTAATGAAAAACTGTTTTTT | CASSLGGQINEKLFF
TRBJ2-2 | - | TRBV7-3 | TRBD2 | TGTGCCAGCAGCTTGCTAGCGGGGTGGTCGGCCGGGGAGCTGTTTTTT | CASSLLAGWSAGELFF
TRBJ1-6 | once | TRBV30 | TRBD1 | TGTGCCTGGGGAGGACAGGGGAATTCACCCCTCCACTTT | CAWGGQGNSPLHF
TRBJ2-7 | - | TRBV7-9 | - | TGTGCCAGCAGCCCGGCCGGGGGTTTACAGCTCTCCTACGAGCAGTACTTC | CASSPAGGLQLSYEQYF
TRBJ1-6 | - | TRBV5-6 | - | TGTGCCAGCAGCTTGAGGGCGGGATCACCCCTCCACTTT | CASSLRAGSPLHF
TRBJ1-2 | - | TRBV2 | - | TGTGCCAGCATAGCCGGGCCCACGGGGGGCTACACCTTC | CASIAGPTGGYTF
TRBJ1-3 | - | TRBV9 | - | TGTGCCAGCGACGACGGGGACTCTGGAAACACCATATATTTT | CASDDGDSGNTIYF
TRBJ1-1 | few | TRBV4-1 | TRBD1 | TGCGCCAGCAGCCAAGGAGACAGGGGGCCTACTGAAGCTTTCTTT | CASSQGDRGPTEAFF
TRBJ2-2 | - | TRBV12-3/TRBV12-4 | - | TGTGCCAGCAGTACTCGGGACACCGGGGAGCTGTTTTTT | CASSTRDTGELFF
TRBJ1-5 | - | TRBV19 | - | TGTGCCAGTAGTATGACACAGGGCCTTAATCAGCCCCAGCATTTT | CASSMTQGLNQPQHF
TRBJ2-7 | - | TRBV2 | TRBD1 | TGTGCCACCACACGGGACAGGAGCTCCTACGAGCAGTACTTC | CATTRDRSSYEQYF
TRBJ1-5 | - | TRBV29-1 | TRBD1 | TGCAGCGTCAACACAGGGGGGAATCAGCCCCAGCATTTT | CSVNTGGNQPQHF
TRBJ2-7 | - | TRBV18 | TRBD1 | TGTGCCAGCTCACCAGGGGCAGGGGGATTTATGTACGAGCAGTACTTC | CASSPGAGGFMYEQYF
TRBJ1-2 | - | TRBV5-4 | TRBD1 | TGTGCCAGCAGCAGTACAGGGGCTGGCTACACCTTC | CASSSTGAGYTF
TRBJ2-7 | - | TRBV4-1 | - | TGCGCCAGCAGCCAAACAGGGCTGTCCTACGAGCAGTACTTC | CASSQTGLSYEQYF